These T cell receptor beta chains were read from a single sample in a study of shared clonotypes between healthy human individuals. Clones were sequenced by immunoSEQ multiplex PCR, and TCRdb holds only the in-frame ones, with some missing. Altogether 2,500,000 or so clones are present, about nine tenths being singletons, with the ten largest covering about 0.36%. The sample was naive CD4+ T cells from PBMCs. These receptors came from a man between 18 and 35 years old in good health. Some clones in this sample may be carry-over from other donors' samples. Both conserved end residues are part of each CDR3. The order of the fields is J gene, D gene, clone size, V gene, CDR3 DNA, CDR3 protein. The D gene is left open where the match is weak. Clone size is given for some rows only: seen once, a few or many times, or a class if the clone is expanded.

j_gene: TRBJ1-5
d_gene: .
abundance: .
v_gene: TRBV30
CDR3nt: TGTGCCTGGAGTGTCGGGGCTAACAATCAGCCCCAGCATTTT
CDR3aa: CAWSVGANNQPQHF

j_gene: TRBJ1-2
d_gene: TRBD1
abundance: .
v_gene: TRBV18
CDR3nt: TGTGCCAGCTCACCCGGTGCAGGGGGCCCCCCATATGGCTACACCTTC
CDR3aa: CASSPGAGGPPYGYTF

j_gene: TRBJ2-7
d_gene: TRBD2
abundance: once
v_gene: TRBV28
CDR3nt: TGTGCCAGCAGTTTAGGGACTAGCGGGAGGCAGTACTTC
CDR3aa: CASSLGTSGRQYF

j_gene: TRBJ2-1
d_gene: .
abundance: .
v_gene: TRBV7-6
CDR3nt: TGTGCCAGCAGCTTCCTAACGGAGAGCTCCTACAATGAGCAGTTCTTC
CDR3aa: CASSFLTESSYNEQFF

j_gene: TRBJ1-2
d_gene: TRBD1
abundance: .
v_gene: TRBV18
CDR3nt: TGTGCCAGCTCACCAAATCAGGGGGCAAAAGGAGCTAACTATGGCTACACCTTC
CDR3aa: CASSPNQGAKGANYGYTF

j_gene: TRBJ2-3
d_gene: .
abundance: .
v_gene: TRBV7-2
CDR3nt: TGTGCCAGCAGCCCAGCGGGCACAGATACGCAGTATTTT
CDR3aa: CASSPAGTDTQYF

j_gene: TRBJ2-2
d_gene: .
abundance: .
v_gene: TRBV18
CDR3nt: TGTGCCAGCTCACCCCCCTCCCCGACAGCGAACACCGGGGAGCTGTTTTTT
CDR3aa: CASSPPSPTANTGELFF

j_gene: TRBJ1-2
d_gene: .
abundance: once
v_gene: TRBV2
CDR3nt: TGTGCCAGCAGAGGAGGCTACTATGGCTACACCTTC
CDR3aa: CASRGGYYGYTF

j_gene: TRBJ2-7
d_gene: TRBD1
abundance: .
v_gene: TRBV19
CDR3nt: TGTGCCAGTAGTCTCAGGGGACAGGGAGCCTACGAGCAGTACTTC
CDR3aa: CASSLRGQGAYEQYF

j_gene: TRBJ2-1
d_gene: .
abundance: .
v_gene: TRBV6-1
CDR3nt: TGTGCCAGCAGTGAAGGGGGGGCCGGGCGGAATGAGCAGTTCTTC
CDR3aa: CASSEGGAGRNEQFF

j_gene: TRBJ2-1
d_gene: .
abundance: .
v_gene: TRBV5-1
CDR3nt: TGCGCCAGCAGCTTGGTAACCTACAATGAGCAGTTCTTC
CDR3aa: CASSLVTYNEQFF

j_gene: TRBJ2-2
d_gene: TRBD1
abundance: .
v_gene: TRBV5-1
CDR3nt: TGCGCCAGCAGCTTGGTGTCAGGGGGAGCCGGGGAGCTGTTTTTT
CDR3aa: CASSLVSGGAGELFF

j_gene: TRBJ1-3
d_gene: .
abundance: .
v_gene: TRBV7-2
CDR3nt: TGTGCCAGCAGCTTAAATCCCCAGGGAAACACCATATATTTT
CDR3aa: CASSLNPQGNTIYF

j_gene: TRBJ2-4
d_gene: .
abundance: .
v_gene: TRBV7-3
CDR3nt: TGTGCCAGCAGCTTAACGGCAGGGGAGAACATTCAGTACTTC
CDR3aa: CASSLTAGENIQYF

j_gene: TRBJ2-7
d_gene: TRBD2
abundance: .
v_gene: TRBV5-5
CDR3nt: TGTGCCAGCAGCTTGGGTGGGACTAGCGGGAACCACGAGCAGTACTTC
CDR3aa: CASSLGGTSGNHEQYF

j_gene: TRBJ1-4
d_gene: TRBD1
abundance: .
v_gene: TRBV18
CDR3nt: TGTGCCAGCGCTTCCAGGGGGCGATTTGAAAAACTGTTTTTT
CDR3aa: CASASRGRFEKLFF